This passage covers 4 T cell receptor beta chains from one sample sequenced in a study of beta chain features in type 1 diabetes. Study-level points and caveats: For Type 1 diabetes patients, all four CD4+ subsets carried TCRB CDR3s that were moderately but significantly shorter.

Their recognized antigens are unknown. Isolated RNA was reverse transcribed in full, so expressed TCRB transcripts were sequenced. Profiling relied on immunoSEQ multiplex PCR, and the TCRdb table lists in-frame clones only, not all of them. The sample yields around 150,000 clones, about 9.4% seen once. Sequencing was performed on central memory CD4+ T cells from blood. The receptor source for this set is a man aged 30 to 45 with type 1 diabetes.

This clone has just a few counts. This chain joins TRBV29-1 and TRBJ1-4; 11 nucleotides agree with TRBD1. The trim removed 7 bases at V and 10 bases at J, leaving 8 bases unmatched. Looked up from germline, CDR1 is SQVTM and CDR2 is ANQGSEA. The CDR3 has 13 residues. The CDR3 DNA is TGCAGCGGCGAAGGGACAGGGGGGGGAAAACTGTTTTTT. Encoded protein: CSGEGTGGGKLFF.

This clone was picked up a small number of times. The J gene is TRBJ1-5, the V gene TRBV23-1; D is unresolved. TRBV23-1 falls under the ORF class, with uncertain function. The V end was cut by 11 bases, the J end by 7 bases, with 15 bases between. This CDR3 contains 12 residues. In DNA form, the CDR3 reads TGCGCCTGGTTCCTGATGGGCCAGCCCCAGCATTTT. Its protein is CAWFLMGQPQHF.

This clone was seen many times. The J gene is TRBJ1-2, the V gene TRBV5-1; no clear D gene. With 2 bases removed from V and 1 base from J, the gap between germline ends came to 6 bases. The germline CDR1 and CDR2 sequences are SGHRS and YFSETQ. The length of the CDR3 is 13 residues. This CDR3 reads CASSLQSNYGYTF. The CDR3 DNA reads TGCGCCAGCAGCTTACAGAGTAACTATGGCTACACCTTC.

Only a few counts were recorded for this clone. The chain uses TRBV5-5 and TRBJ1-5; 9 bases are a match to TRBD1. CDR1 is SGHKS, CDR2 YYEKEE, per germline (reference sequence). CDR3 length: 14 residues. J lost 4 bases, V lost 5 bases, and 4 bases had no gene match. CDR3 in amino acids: CASRGTGLNQPQHF. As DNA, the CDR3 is TGTGCCAGCAGGGGGACAGGGCTAAATCAGCCCCAGCATTTT.